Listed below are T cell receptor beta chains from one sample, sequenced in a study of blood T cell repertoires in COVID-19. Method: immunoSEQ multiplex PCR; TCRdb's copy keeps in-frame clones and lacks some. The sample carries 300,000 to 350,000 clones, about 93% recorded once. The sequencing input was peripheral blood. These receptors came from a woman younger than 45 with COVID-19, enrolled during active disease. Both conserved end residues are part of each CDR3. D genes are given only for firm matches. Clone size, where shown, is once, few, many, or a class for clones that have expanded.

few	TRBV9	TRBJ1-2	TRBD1	TGTGCCAGCAGCCCGAGGGGGGGACAGGGCTATGGCTACACCTTC	CASSPRGGQGYGYTF
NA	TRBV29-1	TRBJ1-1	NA	TGCAGCGTTGACGACAGCATGAACACTGAAGCTTTCTTT	CSVDDSMNTEAFF
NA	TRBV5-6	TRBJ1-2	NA	TGTGCCAGCAGCTTCGGCCAGGGTGATGGCTACACCTTC	CASSFGQGDGYTF
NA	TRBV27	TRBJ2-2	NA	TGTGCCAGCAGTCCGGGGAGATGGACCGGGGAGCTGTTTTTT	CASSPGRWTGELFF
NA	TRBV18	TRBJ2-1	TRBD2	TGTGCCAGCTCACCGGGACTAGCGGGTTACAATGAGCAGTTCTTC	CASSPGLAGYNEQFF
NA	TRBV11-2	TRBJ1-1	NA	TGTGCCAGCAGCTTAGCTCGAGACGCGGCTGAAGCTTTCTTT	CASSLARDAAEAFF
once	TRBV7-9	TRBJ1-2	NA	TGTGCCAGCAGCTTATCGTCGGCGCGGGCAGACAATGGCTACACCTTC	CASSLSSARADNGYTF
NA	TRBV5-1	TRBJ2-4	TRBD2	TGCGCCAGCAGTCAACGCCCCGGGGGGGACAAAAACATTCAGTACTTC	CASSQRPGGDKNIQYF
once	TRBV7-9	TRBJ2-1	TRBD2	TGTGCCAGCGTACGACGAGGACTAGCGGGAGTTAATGAGCAGTTCTTC	CASVRRGLAGVNEQFF
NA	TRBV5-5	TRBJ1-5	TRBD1	TGTGCCAGCAGCTTGGTAGGGACAGGGACCGTCCAGCCCCAGCATTTT	CASSLVGTGTVQPQHF
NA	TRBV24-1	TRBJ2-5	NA	TGTGCCACCAGTGATTCAACACAGTCAGAGACCCAGTACTTC	CATSDSTQSETQYF
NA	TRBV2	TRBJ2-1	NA	TGTGCCAGCAGTGAAGTACCGACTAGACTCGAATCCGATGAGCAGTTCTTC	CASSEVPTRLESDEQFF
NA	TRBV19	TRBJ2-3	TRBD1	TGTGCCAGTAGTATAGCTCGGACAGGGTTCGGAGATACGCAGTATTTT	CASSIARTGFGDTQYF
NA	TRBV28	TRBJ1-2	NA	TGTGCCAGCAGACTTACAGGGCAATCTGGCTACACCTTC	CASRLTGQSGYTF
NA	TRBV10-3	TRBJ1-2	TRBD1	TGTGCCATCAGGTTCCCGGGACAGGGAGGCTATGGCTACACCTTC	CAIRFPGQGGYGYTF
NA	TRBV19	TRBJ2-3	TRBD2	TGTGCCAGTAACTCGGTACTAGCGTCCCCCACAGATACGCAGTATTTT	CASNSVLASPTDTQYF
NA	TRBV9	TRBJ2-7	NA	TGTGCCAGCAGCGTCTTAGGAGACGAGCAGTACTTC	CASSVLGDEQYF
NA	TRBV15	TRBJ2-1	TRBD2	TGTGCCACCAGCGCGCAGCGGGACTACAATGAGCAGTTCTTC	CATSAQRDYNEQFF
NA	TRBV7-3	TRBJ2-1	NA	TGTGCCAGTAGTCCGAGTAGCGCCCTCAATGAGCAGTTCTTC	CASSPSSALNEQFF
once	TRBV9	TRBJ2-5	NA	TGTGCCAGCAGCGTAGAGGGGTTGGCGAAAGAGACCCAGTACTTC	CASSVEGLAKETQYF
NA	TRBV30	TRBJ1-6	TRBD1	TGTGCCTGGGACTGGACAGGGGATAATTCACCCCTCCACTTT	CAWDWTGDNSPLHF
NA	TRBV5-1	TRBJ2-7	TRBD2	TGCGCCAGCAGCGGGGGACTAGCGGGAGGTCCCCAATCCTACGAGCAGTACTTC	CASSGGLAGGPQSYEQYF
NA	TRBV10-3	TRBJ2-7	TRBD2	TGTGCCATCAGTGATTTAGCGGGATCGTACGAGCAGTACTTC	CAISDLAGSYEQYF
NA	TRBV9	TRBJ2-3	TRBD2	TGTGCCAGCAGCTCCCGGTCCGGGACTAGCGGAGGGGGCACAGATACGCAGTATTTT	CASSSRSGTSGGGTDTQYF
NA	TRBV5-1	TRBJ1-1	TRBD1	TGCGCCAGCAGCTTGGGCGCGACAGGGCTGAACACTGAAGCTTTCTTT	CASSLGATGLNTEAFF
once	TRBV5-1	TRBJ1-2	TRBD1	TGCGCCAGCAGCTTCCAGGGGGATCAGGGCTACACCTTC	CASSFQGDQGYTF
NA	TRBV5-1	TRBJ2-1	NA	TGCGCCAGCCCCCAGTTAAGCTCCTACAATGAGCAGTTCTTC	CASPQLSSYNEQFF
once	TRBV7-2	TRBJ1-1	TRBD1	TGTGCCAGCAGCTCGGGTGGGACAGGGGGCGGGAACACTGAAGCTTTCTTT	CASSSGGTGGGNTEAFF
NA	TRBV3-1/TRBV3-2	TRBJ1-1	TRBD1	TGTGCCAGCAGCCAAGATGAAGGTTTGGACAGGGGGATCGGGATGAACACTGAAGCTTTCTTT	CASSQDEGLDRGIGMNTEAFF
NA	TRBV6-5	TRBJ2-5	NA	TGTGCCACCGAGGGAACGCGAGAGACCCAGTACTTC	CATEGTRETQYF
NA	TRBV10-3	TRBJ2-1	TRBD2	TGTGCCATCAGGGCCCTCGCGGGGAGGGCTACTTATGAGCAGTTCTTC	CAIRALAGRATYEQFF
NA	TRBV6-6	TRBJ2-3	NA	TGTGCCAGCAGATCCCCGGGACTCCCTCTGTATTTT	CASRSPGLPLYF
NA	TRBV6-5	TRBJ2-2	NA	TGTGCCAGCTCTCTCGGGAGAGCGAACACCGGGGAGCTGTTTTTT	CASSLGRANTGELFF
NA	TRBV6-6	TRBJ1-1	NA	TGTGCCAGCAGTAGCGGAGGGGATGAGACTGAAGCTTTCTTT	CASSSGGDETEAFF
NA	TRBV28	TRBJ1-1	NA	TGTGCCAGCAGCCGCGTGGCGGGGATGAACACTGAAGCTTTCTTT	CASSRVAGMNTEAFF
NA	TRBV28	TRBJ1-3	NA	TGTGCCAGCATTACGGGGCAGGGGCGTGGAAACACCATATATTTT	CASITGQGRGNTIYF
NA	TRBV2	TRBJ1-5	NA	TGTGCCAGCAGGGGGGAGGCCCAGCATTTT	CASRGEAQHF
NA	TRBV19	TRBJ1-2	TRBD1	TGTGCCAGTAGTGTCCTACAGGGGGCGAGACTCTATGGCTACACCTTC	CASSVLQGARLYGYTF
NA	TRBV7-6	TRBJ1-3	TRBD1	TGTGCCAGCCGACAGGGGAACACCATATATTTT	CASRQGNTIYF
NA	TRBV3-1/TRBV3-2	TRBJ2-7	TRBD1	TGTGCCAGCAGCCAAGATAAGACAGGGTTTGGCAAGTACTACGAGCAGTACTTC	CASSQDKTGFGKYYEQYF
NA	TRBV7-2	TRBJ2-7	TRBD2	TGTGCCAGCAGTCTCGGACTAGCGGTCTCCTACGAGCAGTACTTC	CASSLGLAVSYEQYF